This T cell receptor (beta chain) was sequenced in a study of blood T cell repertoires in COVID-19. CDR3 length: 16 amino acids. Germline loops: CDR1 SGHNT, CDR2 YYREEE (reference sequence). V lost 4 bases, J lost 6 bases, and 19 bases lay in between. Assay: immunoSEQ multiplex PCR; the TCRdb copy retains only in-frame clones and omits some. The sample records tens of thousands of clones, 78% being singletons. The chain uses TRBV5-4 and TRBJ1-4; a weak D match, TRBD1 (5 bases). The sequenced sample consisted of peripheral blood. This clonotype was obtained from a man in his 70s with COVID-19, enrolled during active disease. The CDR3 bases are TGTGCCAGCAGCGCTAACGCCGGGACTGGCTATGAAAAACTGTTTTTT. Amino acids: CASSANAGTGYEKLFF.